The 24 T cell receptor beta chains given below trace back to one sample, sequenced in a study of shared clonotypes between healthy human individuals. This table comes from immunoSEQ multiplex PCR, and its TCRdb copy is limited to in-frame clones, with some not included. The sample lists roughly 410,000 clones, roughly 96% occurring once. The sample was memory CD8+ T cells sorted from blood. The subset was: CD45RO+ cells pooled with CCR7-negative TemRA cells. These receptors originate from a man aged 25-45 years in good health.

The V call is TRBV6-5, the J call TRBJ1-6; 9 bases align to TRBD1. The junction had 7 bases not matched to a gene; V was cut back by 2 bases and J by 8 bases. The CDR3 sequence is 16 residues long. Germline-derived CDR1 and CDR2 are MNHEY and SVGAGI. Here the CDR3 reads CASSYRDRGVDSPLHF. The CDR3 bases are TGTGCCAGCAGTTACCGTGACAGGGGGGTAGATTCACCCCTCCACTTT.

CDR3 sequence: CASSLAADSSYEQYF. The CDR3 DNA follows: TGTGCCAGCAGCTTGGCCGCGGACAGCTCCTACGAGCAGTACTTC. The V gene is TRBV5-6, the J gene TRBJ2-7; D is possibly TRBD1 (6 bases). Germline CDR1 reads SGHDT; CDR2 reads YYEEEE. The CDR3 runs to 15 residues. V lost 0 bases and J 0 bases, leaving 10 bases between the germline ends.

The gene calls are TRBV28 and TRBJ1-5; D is undetermined. CDR1 is MDHEN and CDR2 is SYDVKM in the germline V gene. There are 16 residues in the CDR3. The V end lost 3 bases, the J end lost 0 bases, and 12 bases lay between the germline ends. The CDR3, as DNA: TGTGCCAGCAGTTTTCTGGGATCCAATAGCAATCAGCCCCAGCATTTT. It is translated as CASSFLGSNSNQPQHF.

V usage is TRBV4-2 and J usage is TRBJ2-5; maybe TRBD1 (6 bases). Germline CDR1 LGHNA, CDR2 YNFKEQ. This CDR3 comprises 16 residues. V lost 1 base and J 1 base, leaving 13 bases between the germline ends. The CDR3, as DNA: TGTGCCAGCAGCCAAGTAGGACAGACTTCCCAAGAGACCCAGTACTTC. Its translation: CASSQVGQTSQETQYF.

This chain uses TRBV5-6 with TRBJ1-2; D ambiguous. This CDR3 is built from 15 residues. Germline V gene sequence: CDR1 SGHDT, CDR2 YYEEEE. Trimming cost V 2 bases and J 2 bases, with 13 bases left between them. CDR3 loop: CASSLGGYVNYGYTF. The CDR3, as DNA: TGTGCCAGCAGCTTAGGCGGGTATGTCAACTATGGCTACACCTTC.

V gene TRBV18 combines with J gene TRBJ2-7, with 8 bases aligning to TRBD2. V was pared by 3 bases and J by 1 base, with 5 bases of the junction left unmatched. CDR3 size: 15 residues. The V gene's germline CDR1 is KGHSH and CDR2 LQKENI. The CDR3 region is CASSPALAVSYEQYF. For the CDR3, the DNA is TGTGCCAGCTCACCGGCACTAGCGGTTTCCTACGAGCAGTACTTC.

The chain carries TRBV11-2 and TRBJ1-1, with D unclear. There are 12 residues in the CDR3. Looked up from germline, CDR1 is SGHAT and CDR2 is FQNNGV. V dropped 2 bases and J dropped 8 bases, with 9 bases sitting between them. Here the CDR3 DNA reads TGTGCCAGCAGCTTATCGGGCAGGGAAGCTTTCTTT. It yields the protein CASSLSGREAFF.

The rearrangement links TRBV6-5 to TRBJ1-2; no reliable D call. Germline V lookup: CDR1 MNHEY, CDR2 SVGAGI. V was cut by 6 bases and J by 7 bases, with 18 bases left in between. This CDR3 contains 14 residues. CDR3 in DNA: TGTGCCAGCAGCTTCCGGGCCGGAGGGTCTGGCTACACCTTC. This sequence encodes CASSFRAGGSGYTF.

The chain uses TRBV6-1 and TRBJ2-7; D could derive from TRBD1 or TRBD2 (5 bases each). Trimming cost V 1 base and J 3 bases, with 10 bases left between them. Germline CDR1 reads MNHNS; CDR2 reads SASEGT. CDR3 length: 14 amino acids. The CDR3 here is CASSEVPGLYEQYF. The CDR3 DNA reads TGTGCCAGCAGTGAAGTTCCGGGGCTCTACGAGCAGTACTTC.

The V gene is TRBV19, the J gene TRBJ1-5, with 7 bases identical to TRBD1. The CDR3 totals 16 residues. Losses at the gene ends were 6 bases for V and 0 bases for J; bases not matched to a gene: 8. Per the germline V gene, CDR1 is LNHDA and CDR2 is SQIVND (reference sequence). CDR3 nucleotide sequence: TGTGCCAGTAGCAGACAGGGTCCTTATAGCAATCAGCCCCAGCATTTT. Its protein product is CASSRQGPYSNQPQHF.

The chain uses TRBV19 and TRBJ2-1, with D tentatively TRBD2 (6 bases). CDR1 is LNHDA and CDR2 is SQIVND in the germline V gene (reference sequence). Trimming cost V 3 bases and J 12 bases, with 15 bases left between them. This CDR3 contains 13 residues. CDR3 sequence (DNA): TGTGCCAGTAGTATTCTGGGGGGACTGGGGCAGTTCTTC. The encoded protein is CASSILGGLGQFF.

V and J are TRBV6-1 and TRBJ2-4, with D hard to call. V was pared by 0 bases and J by 3 bases, with 0 bases between. The length of the CDR3 is 12 residues. The germline gives CDR1 MNHNS, CDR2 SASEGT. The CDR3, as DNA: TGTGCCAGCAGTGAAGCCAAAAACATTCAGTACTTC. Translation gives CASSEAKNIQYF.

The rearrangement joins TRBV28 to TRBJ1-2; no reliable D call. The CDR3 spans 14 residues. Per germline, CDR1 MDHEN and CDR2 SYDVKM. Trimming cost V 6 bases and J 6 bases, with 17 bases left between them. DNA for the CDR3: TGTGCCAGCAGGGCTACGGCCCGATGGAATGGCTACACCTTC. The encoded protein is CASRATARWNGYTF.

The sample holds one count of this clone. V and J are TRBV19 and TRBJ1-1, with D perhaps matching TRBD1 (5 bases). The length of the CDR3 is 16 residues. The V and J ends lost 2 bases and 2 bases respectively, with 15 bases between them. CDR1 LNHDA and CDR2 SQIVND come from the germline V gene (reference sequence). The CDR3 nucleotides read TGTGCCAGTAGTATATTCCCCTCTGGGGGTAACACTGAAGCTTTCTTT. Its translation is CASSIFPSGGNTEAFF.

This clone was counted a single time. The genes are TRBV7-9 and TRBJ2-5; D gene unclear. V was clipped by 1 base and J by 3 bases, with 6 bases between them. The CDR3 totals 13 residues. Germline-derived CDR1 and CDR2 are SEHNR and FQNEAQ (reference sequence). The CDR3 loop reads CASSLVMEETQYF. For the CDR3, the DNA is TGTGCCAGCAGCTTAGTGATGGAAGAGACCCAGTACTTC.

The chain employs TRBV18 and TRBJ1-2, with a tentative D call TRBD1 (5 bases). Germline-derived CDR1 and CDR2 are KGHSH and LQKENI. The CDR3 totals 15 residues. The ends were cut back, 5 bases at V and 3 bases at J, with 16 bases in the middle. As DNA, the CDR3 is TGTGCCAGCTCAACCCTAGGGACGGGAGACTATGGCTACACCTTC. Protein product: CASSTLGTGDYGYTF.

The chain is built from TRBV5-4 and TRBJ1-5, with a possible D match to TRBD1 (6 bases). Trimming took off 5 bases at V and 3 bases at J, with 18 bases between the two ends. Germline V gene lookup returns CDR1 SGHNT and CDR2 YYREEE (reference sequence). This CDR3 spans 16 amino acids. CDR3 bases: TGTGCCAGCAGATATCCAGGGGAGGGTCTCAATCAGCCCCAGCATTTT. Translated: CASRYPGEGLNQPQHF.

Only one count was recorded for this clone. The chain carries TRBV5-1 and TRBJ2-1; 9 nucleotides match TRBD2. The CDR3 length is 17 residues. V lost 0 bases to trimming and J lost 4 bases; unmatched junction nucleotides: 8. CDR1 is SGHRS, CDR2 YFSETQ, per germline. CDR3 loop: CASSLVGTSPYYNEQFF. The CDR3 DNA is TGCGCCAGCAGCTTGGTCGGGACTAGCCCCTATTACAATGAGCAGTTCTTC.

This clone was found once. The chain has TRBV7-9 and TRBJ2-7; TRBD1 matches 10 bases. Trimming took 1 base from V and 5 from J; bases not matched to a gene: 5. The CDR3 loop spans 15 amino acids. Germline V CDR1 and CDR2: SEHNR, FQNEAQ (reference sequence). The CDR3 coding sequence is TGTGCCAGCAGCTTAGGACAGGGGGCGATGCACGAGCAGTACTTC. Translation gives CASSLGQGAMHEQYF. The full variable domain, its missing parts supplied by reference TRBV7-9 and TRBJ2-7, is DTGVSQNPRHKITKRGQNVTFRCDPISEHNRLYWYRQTLGQGPEFLTYFQNEAQLEKSRLLSDRFSAERPKGSFSTLEIQRTEQGDSAMYLCASSLGQGAMHEQYFGPGTRLTVT.

The gene calls are TRBV7-9 and TRBJ2-1; TRBD2 might be the D (6 bases). The germline V and J ends were trimmed by 0 bases and 3 bases, with 9 bases remaining between them. This CDR3 is built from 15 residues. The germline CDR1 and CDR2 sequences are SEHNR and FQNEAQ (reference sequence). CDR3 sequence: CASSLAHGGYNEQFF. The CDR3 DNA is TGTGCCAGCAGCTTAGCGCACGGGGGCTACAATGAGCAGTTCTTC.

As regards this clone: The sample holds other DNA sequences that translate to the same CDR3. This chain joins TRBV5-1 and TRBJ2-7; TRBD2 is a possible D gene (6 bases). Germline V gene lookup returns CDR1 SGHRS and CDR2 YFSETQ. The CDR3 sequence is 15 residues long. Deletions cut 0 bases from V and 0 bases from J, with 10 bases between. The CDR3 DNA reads TGCGCCAGCAGCTTGGCCGGGGGACCCTCCTACGAGCAGTACTTC. Protein sequence: CASSLAGGPSYEQYF.

This clone has just one count. The chain is built from TRBV7-9 and TRBJ2-1, with D possibly being TRBD1 (5 bases). Germline assignment: CDR1 SEHNR and CDR2 FQNEAQ (reference sequence). V gave up 4 bases and J gave up 0 bases, with 13 bases separating them. The CDR3 covers 16 residues. CDR3 coding DNA: TGTGCCAGCAGCTGGCGGACATTCGACTCCTACAATGAGCAGTTCTTC. Translating gives CASSWRTFDSYNEQFF.

On this clone itself: The same CDR3 is also encoded by other DNA sequences in this sample. The gene calls are TRBV28 and TRBJ2-5; D is uncertain. V lost 6 bases and J 5 bases, leaving 4 bases between the germline ends. The CDR3 totals 10 residues. Germline-derived CDR1 and CDR2 are MDHEN and SYDVKM. CDR3 in DNA: TGTGCCAGCAGGGGGGAGACCCAGTACTTC. Amino acid sequence: CASRGETQYF.

The J gene is TRBJ2-7, the V gene TRBV11-2; 12 bases line up with TRBD1. The CDR3 is 13 amino acids. Germline V gene lookup returns CDR1 SGHAT and CDR2 FQNNGV. Unmatched junction bases numbered 0, after V lost 3 bases and J lost 6 bases. This CDR3 is CASSLGQGAEQYF. DNA for the CDR3: TGTGCCAGCAGCTTGGGACAGGGGGCCGAGCAGTACTTC.